Below, one TCR beta chain is given with its context. This clone has only a few counts. Which antigen it targets is not known. No per-base quality is available; no much larger clone lies one base away. Library creation used the immunoSEQ multiplex PCR assay. The multiplex PCR relied on a mix of 60 forward primers for TCR Vbeta segments and 13 reverse primers for TCR Jbeta segments. Amplification of the CDR3 region of rearranged TCR beta genes was performed with a multiplex PCR assay on genomic DNA. The amplified TCR beta libraries were sequenced on the Illumina HiSeq System as 87-base-pair reads. The paper's data handling went like this. A later analysis tallied 75 million to 85 million unique TCR beta chains across the 666 repertoires, and about 10 million of those chains were shared by two or more donors. Raw reads were error-corrected and collapsed into unique sequences with a nearest-neighbor algorithm that merged closely related sequences to remove PCR and sequencing errors. V, D and J gene segments were assigned by aligning CDR3 sequences to IMGT reference sequences. Each retained sequence needed at least a six-nucleotide match to both a V gene segment and a J gene segment. Rearrangements were called productive when the CDR3 lacked stop codons and stayed in frame with V and J; all others were non-productive. CDR3 was defined according to IMGT convention as the region running from the second conserved V-encoded cysteine to the conserved J-encoded phenylalanine. The earlier analysis of about 590 of the donors excluded sequences that lacked an unambiguous match to a single V gene segment. An earlier analysis of a few hundred of the donors called V segments functional above 56.7% productive rearrangements and segregating when the between-donor standard deviation exceeded 5%. To diagnose cytomegalovirus status from the catalog of TCR beta chain sequences, a statistical classification framework was built. V and J gene assignment, in a later analysis, came from comparing TCR nucleotide sequences with IMGT/GENE-DB human TR gene sequences. In a later analysis, CDR3 sequences and most-parsimonious VDJ recombination scenarios were assigned using the TCRdist pipeline. In a later analysis, each TCR beta chain was defined by its CDR3 amino acid sequence together with its V-gene family, and reads lacking a unique V-gene family were excluded. In a later analysis, a few hundred highly shared, low-generation-probability nucleotide sequences were removed to address suspected cross-contamination and a sequencing artifact. A later analysis calculated a clonal expansion index for each public chain from normalized within-repertoire ranks of inferred template counts. In a later analysis, generation probabilities were computed with a VDJ recombination model fitted to out-of-frame rearrangements, and the resulting probabilities were checked against IGoR. In a later analysis, TCR-TCR, TCR-HLA and TCR-CMV co-occurrence was scored with hypergeometric tests, and a repertoire-size bias correction was applied to TCR pairs. To estimate false discovery rates, a later analysis permuted the HLA or CMV assignments 20 times. In a later analysis, co-occurring TCRs were grouped using DBSCAN, and TCRdist sequence similarity was added for clustering within HLA-allele-positive subsets. For co-occurrence clustering, repertoires with fewer than 30,000 or more than 120,000 public chains were excluded, along with about five repertoires with anomalous nucleotide sharing. The table comes from immuneACCESS by way of TCRdb, which keeps in-frame sequences with V and J called. Part of the clones is missing from these tables; in studies checked, under half for an unresolved V gene and the rest for unknown reasons. The D gene and trimming were derived from the DNA, and the V and J assignments and clone size from that table. The sample table holds about 210,000 clones, of which about 83% were seen once. Approximately 10% of the sample goes to the ten largest clones.

Reading from cysteine to phenylalanine, the CDR3 counts 13 amino acids. CDR3 DNA only is kept here, 39 bases in frame from base 1. V drops 7 bases and J drops 7 bases, leaving 13 bases in between. For CDR1 and CDR2, the germline V gene (reference sequence) lists LNHDA and SQIVND. This sample was taken from a study of cytomegalovirus exposure and HLA in healthy donors (dated by TCRdb to the late 2010s). About the study as a whole: In an earlier analysis of some 550 of the donors, approximately 300 Gb of sequence data and just under 120 million unique TCR beta sequences from 150 million to 200 million T cells were reported. On average, roughly 250,000 unique TCR beta nucleotide sequences were sequenced per donor among 398 genotyped donors of the cohort, with 15% to 20% of those sequences being non-productive. Using immunosequencing, the study profiled T cell repertoires from around 670 subjects and related those repertoires to cytomegalovirus serostatus. An early release that covered about 600 HLA-typed donors contained about 300 gigabases of sequencing data and tens of millions of unique TCR sequences. To predict cytomegalovirus infection status, the study brought together high-throughput TCR immunosequencing, statistical association of individual TCRs with disease status, and machine learning. All discovery cohort repertoires had been generated on a single sequencing platform. In an earlier analysis of 587 of the donors, high-throughput TCR beta sequencing was used to judge whether each TCR beta V gene segment behaved as functional or pseudogenic. Of the roughly 410 genotyped donors, less than 85% were placed in the genetic ancestry cluster associated with self-reported Caucasian donors. Along with the approximately 600-subject first cohort, a separate validation cohort of over a hundred different subjects was used. The later analysis used no new phenotypic data to find candidate immune exposures, relying instead on TCR beta sequences and their occurrence across donors. Donor age, sex, ethnicity and CMV serostatus were compiled together with the repertoire data. The study was designed to test whether signatures of past pathogen exposure could be identified by cataloging public T cell receptors. A later genetic analysis used genome-wide SNP genotypes for about 60% of the roughly 700 donors, treating that subset as a discovery cohort. Roughly 5 DR-DQ haplotypes were treated as single units for association and clustering because of strong linkage in the cohort. Class I and class II HLA loci were covered by the typing at four-digit resolution. Typing coverage varied by locus: roughly 629-640 donors for A, B, C, DRB1 and DQB1; around 560 for DQA1; more than 600 for DPA1; about 450 for DPB1. A later analysis re-examined previously published TCR beta repertoires from roughly 650 donors and added high-resolution HLA genotyping to investigate patterns of TCR occurrence.

The cohort comprised 666 healthy bone marrow donors. All cohort members were sampled while nominally healthy, although unrecorded immune exposures were likely present. The donor tested CMV seropositive and was one of the 289 seropositive cohort members. A peripheral blood sample was collected from each donor, and TCR beta sequencing was performed on peripheral blood mononuclear cells. Genomic DNA extraction from the blood cell samples was performed with the Qiagen DNeasy Blood Extraction Kit. Results the study describes overall, beyond this receptor: Broadly in line with IMGT annotations, most TCR beta V segments showed up in productive rearrangements about 90% or about 30% of the time in an earlier analysis of roughly 590 of the donors. Compared with equally common non-associated chains, HLA-associated TCR beta chains in a later analysis were more clonally expanded and had lower generation probabilities. The study listed 150 to 200 TCR beta chains as associated with cytomegalovirus. HLA typing was unavailable for some donors at each locus, so association tests used only the typed subset. Specific HLA alleles were associated with roughly 16,000 TCR beta sequences at a false discovery rate of 0.05 in a later analysis. Cytomegalovirus status was reported to be diagnosed by the classifier with high specificity and sensitivity in both the original and validation cohorts. The earlier analysis of some 540 of the donors excluded roughly 16 rarely observed V segments, including chromosome 9 orphons, because counts were too low. The authors suggested that the approach could potentially be generalized to other disease states and immunological phenotypes. Presence/absence analyses assumed roughly uniform sequencing depth across donors, an assumption that may not hold. Correlated functional status among segregating V segments might be attributable to linkage disequilibrium, but an unknown experimental factor could not be ruled out. When HLA alleles, especially DR and DQ, strongly co-occurred, TCR associations were difficult to assign to individual alleles. In a later analysis, most CMV-associated TCR beta chains were found to appear HLA-restricted, with HLA associations seemingly driven largely by CMV exposure. An association between a missense DCLRE1C variant and V-gene and J-gene trimming of TCR beta chains was found in a later genetic analysis and replicated in an independent cohort. While some public TCRs were present in many individuals, most TCR sequences turned up only very rarely across donors. The 87-base-pair reads could not distinguish some IMGT-functional V segments, including TRBV6-2 and TRBV6-3, so those segments were excluded. A cluster of highly shared sequence variants was judged likely to be a technical artifact of the sequencing pipeline. A further reported finding was that TCR beta sequences accurately predicted the HLA-A and HLA-B alleles for most subjects in the first cohort. For the cohort, immune exposure information was limited to CMV serostatus. Three of the identified cytomegalovirus-associated TCR beta chains were confirmed in vitro to be specific for cytomegalovirus antigens. Several of the top co-occurrence clusters appeared to be linked to parvovirus B19, influenza, CMV and Epstein-Barr virus, according to a later analysis. A later genetic analysis reported fewer N-insertions in productive TCRs among donors in an Asian-associated ancestry cluster than the roughly 690-donor mean. The cohort was sequenced for TCR beta chains only, and without alpha or paired-chain data the features that could be detected were limited. According to a later analysis, TCR association rates differed among HLA loci, with DRB1 alleles showing the most associated TCRs and HLA-C alleles showing the fewest.

In this chain, TRBV19 is recombined with TRBJ1-4; confidence is insufficient to name the D gene. The specimen was PBMCs. The receptor comes from a woman in her forties or fifties in good health and CMV-seropositive. The nucleotide sequence is given as TGTGCCAGTATGTGGAGGGCAGGTGAAAAACTGTTTTTT. This codes for CASMWRAGEKLFF. With the rest looked up from the reference TRBV19 and TRBJ1-4 genes rather than sequenced, the full variable domain is DGGITQSPKYLFRKEGQNVTLSCEQNLNHDAMYWYRQDPGQGLRLIYYSQIVNDFQKGDIAEGYSVSREKKESFPLTVTSAQKNPTAFYLCASMWRAGEKLFFGSGTQLSVL.